Listed below are T cell receptor beta chains from one sample, sequenced in a study of T-cell reconstitution after alpha-beta-depleted transplantation in children. TCRdb recomputed calls from the PCR reads with MiXCR, one row per CDR3 protein. Of 600,000 or so distinct CDR3 sequences listed, approximately 22% are singletons. The input for sequencing was PBMCs, mostly from graft donor cells, taken 360 days after TCRalphabeta/CD19-depleted stem cell transplant. These receptors were collected from a boy under two years old who had a stem cell transplant for acute myeloid leukemia, so the T cells may come from the graft donor. The CDR3 runs from the conserved cysteine through the conserved F or W. The order of the fields is CDR3 DNA, CDR3 protein, J gene, D gene, V gene, clone size. The D gene is left open where the match is weak. Clone size is not always given. Where it is, it says once, few, many or a class for expanded clones.

TGTGCCAGCAGTTTACCCGGGTATAGCAATCAGCCCCAGCATTTT | CASSLPGYSNQPQHF | TRBJ1-5 | NA | TRBV28 | NA
TGCGCCAGCAGCGTGGGACAGAAGAACACCGGGGAGCTGTTTTTT | CASSVGQKNTGELFF | TRBJ2-2 | TRBD1 | TRBV5-1 | many
TGCGCCAGCAGCTCGGGAATCACGGGGAGCACTGAAGCTTTCTTT | CASSSGITGSTEAFF | TRBJ1-1 | NA | TRBV5-1 | NA
TGTGCCAGCAGCCCTCCTGTACAGGCGGTAGGGCCCCAGCATTTT | CASSPPVQAVGPQHF | TRBJ1-5 | NA | TRBV5-6 | NA
TGTGCCAGCAGCTTAGTCAGGGTAGGAACTGAAGCTTTCTTT | CASSLVRVGTEAFF | TRBJ1-1 | NA | TRBV7-2 | NA
TGTGCCAGCAGTTACCTCCAGCTCCGGAGCCAAGAGACCCAGTACTTC | CASSYLQLRSQETQYF | TRBJ2-5 | NA | TRBV6-5 | NA
TGTGCCATCAGTGACTCCGGACTAGCGGGGTTCAATGAGCAGTTCTTC | CAISDSGLAGFNEQFF | TRBJ2-1 | TRBD2 | TRBV10-3 | NA
TGTGCCAGCAGCTTAACCCCAGACTTCCCCGACTCCGGGCAGTACTTC | CASSLTPDFPDSGQYF | TRBJ2-7 | NA | TRBV7-9 | NA
TGTGCCAGCACCCCTGGACAGGCTCAAGAGACCCAGTACTTC | CASTPGQAQETQYF | TRBJ2-5 | TRBD1 | TRBV9 | NA
TGCAGCGTGACGGACAGTTACCTCTACAATGAGCAGTTCTTC | CSVTDSYLYNEQFF | TRBJ2-1 | NA | TRBV29-1 | NA
TGTGCCAGCAGCTCGCAGGGTCTAGGCACAGATACGCAGTATTTT | CASSSQGLGTDTQYF | TRBJ2-3 | NA | TRBV7-2 | NA
TGTGCCAGCCTGGGGAATGAGCAGTTCTTC | CASLGNEQFF | TRBJ2-1 | NA | TRBV7-9 | few
TGTGCCAGCATCTCCCAGGGGGCAACTGAAGCTTTCTTT | CASISQGATEAFF | TRBJ1-1 | TRBD1 | TRBV2 | many
TGTGCCAGTGGGTATCAGCCCCAGCATTTT | CASGYQPQHF | TRBJ1-5 | NA | TRBV19 | few
TGCAGTGCTAGAGGGCGAGGGGGCCCGGGAGAGACCCAGTACTTC | CSARGRGGPGETQYF | TRBJ2-5 | TRBD1 | TRBV20-1 | NA
TGTGCCAGCAGCACCGCCGGGACAGGGACTCGCGAGCAGTACTTC | CASSTAGTGTREQYF | TRBJ2-7 | TRBD1 | TRBV7-2 | few
TGCGCCAGCAGCCCCAGGGACGGCTATGGCTACACCTTC | CASSPRDGYGYTF | TRBJ1-2 | NA | TRBV5-1 | many
TGTGCCAGCAGCCCAAGGGGGACCGGGACCCCAGCGAATGAGCAGTTCTTC | CASSPRGTGTPANEQFF | TRBJ2-1 | NA | TRBV6-1 | NA
TGTGCCAGCAGCTTGAACCCCCTGGAGACCCAGTACTTC | CASSLNPLETQYF | TRBJ2-5 | NA | TRBV7-2 | few
TGTGCCAGCTCCAAGCAGCTTCCAGGGGGCGGTCAGCCCCAGCATTTT | CASSKQLPGGGQPQHF | TRBJ1-5 | TRBD1 | TRBV3-1 | NA
TGCAGTGCTAGCCAATACGACATTTACTACGAGCAGTACTTC | CSASQYDIYYEQYF | TRBJ2-7 | NA | TRBV20-1 | many
TGTGCCAGCAGGAAAGGGAGCACTGAAGCTTTCTTT | CASRKGSTEAFF | TRBJ1-1 | NA | TRBV13 | NA
TGTGCCAGCACTCCGGGAACCGGGGAGCTGTTTTTT | CASTPGTGELFF | TRBJ2-2 | NA | TRBV7-9 | many
TGTGCCAGCTCACCGGAGGGCAGGGTCGGCGAGACCCAGTACTTC | CASSPEGRVGETQYF | TRBJ2-5 | NA | TRBV18 | few